Below are 29 T cell receptor beta chains sequenced from a single sample in a study of OX40 agonist ivuxolimab in advanced cancers. Data came from immunoSEQ multiplex PCR; TCRdb stores just in-frame clones and leaves some out. The sample carries about 60,000 clones, approximately 81% recorded once. The sample consisted of CD4+ or CD8+ T cells sorted from blood, taken in a trial of the OX40 agonist ivuxolimab. The origin of the receptors is an adult with an advanced solid tumor such as melanoma, head and neck, liver or kidney cancer.

The chain uses TRBV4-2 and TRBJ2-1, with TRBD2 matching over 13 bases. With 8 bases clipped from V and 9 bases from J, the junction kept 7 bases outside the gene matches. Germline V lookup: CDR1 LGHNA, CDR2 YNFKEQ. The CDR3 contains 14 residues. CDR3 in DNA: TGTGCCAGCCGCGGACTAGCGGGGGTGGGTGAGCAGTTCTTC. The encoded protein is CASRGLAGVGEQFF.

This chain uses TRBV19 with TRBJ2-3, with 8 bases lining up with TRBD1. This CDR3 has 15 amino acids. Trimming at V came to 4 bases and at J to 1 base, leaving 4 bases not matched to a gene. Germline assignment: CDR1 LNHDA and CDR2 SQIVND (reference sequence). The DNA of the CDR3 is TGTGCCAGTAGTACCCCGGGACAGGGCACAGATACGCAGTATTTT. Protein sequence: CASSTPGQGTDTQYF. Variable domain in full (rest from reference TRBV19 and TRBJ2-3): DGGITQSPKYLFRKEGQNVTLSCEQNLNHDAMYWYRQDPGQGLRLIYYSQIVNDFQKGDIAEGYSVSREKKESFPLTVTSAQKNPTAFYLCASSTPGQGTDTQYFGPGTRLTVL.

This clone was seen only once. J is TRBJ2-5 and V is TRBV9; 7 bases are a match to TRBD2. V shed 2 bases, J shed 3 bases, and the junction held 7 bases outside the gene matches. Germline V gene data show CDR1 as SGDLS and CDR2 as YYNGEE. The CDR3 sequence is 15 residues long. Written as DNA, the CDR3 is TGTGCCAGCAGCGTCCCAGTCGGGGGGAAAGAGACCCAGTACTTC. This sequence encodes CASSVPVGGKETQYF.

The J gene is TRBJ1-6, the V gene TRBV6-5; 9 bases fit TRBD1. This CDR3 has 14 residues. The trim removed 8 bases at V and 7 bases at J, leaving 6 bases unmatched. The germline V gene has CDR1 MNHEY and CDR2 SVGAGI. The CDR3 nucleotides read TGTGCCAGCTGGACAGGGGCACGCAATTCACCCCTCCACTTT. This sequence encodes CASWTGARNSPLHF.

The chain has TRBV4-2 and TRBJ2-1; D gene ambiguous. CDR1 and CDR2 (germline): LGHNA, YNFKEQ. Trimming stripped 4 bases from V and 5 bases from J, with 12 bases between. The CDR3 has 14 residues. CDR3 bases: TGTGCCAGCAGCCTAGACCGGGCCAACAATGAGCAGTTCTTC. It codes for CASSLDRANNEQFF.

V and J are TRBV19 and TRBJ2-5, with TRBD1 identical over 9 bases. The end of the DNA fits TRBJ2-7 better, so the J call may be wrong. The length of the CDR3 is 15 residues. In germline, CDR1 is LNHDA, CDR2 SQIVND (reference sequence). The CDR3 spells CASSTGTGRFYEQYF. The CDR3 DNA is TGTGCCAGTAGTACAGGGACAGGGAGGTTCTACGAGCAGTACTTC.

This chain uses TRBV5-4 with TRBJ2-2; 7 bases agree with TRBD1. CDR1 and CDR2 (germline): SGHNT, YYREEE (reference sequence). Unmatched junction bases numbered 5, after V lost 3 bases and J lost 0 bases. The CDR3 runs 16 residues. CDR3 nucleotides: TGTGCCAGCAGCTCCCTCGACAGGGCGAACACCGGGGAGCTGTTTTTT. It is translated as CASSSLDRANTGELFF.

The rearrangement joins TRBV7-8 to TRBJ2-7; the D gene is possibly TRBD2 (6 bases). This CDR3 contains 15 residues. Trimming pared 4 bases from V and 3 bases from J, leaving 16 bases between. The germline V gene encodes CDR1 SGHVS and CDR2 FQNEAQ. The CDR3 spells CASSSGAGSSYEQYF. The CDR3 DNA is TGTGCCAGCAGCTCCGGGGCGGGGAGTAGCTACGAGCAGTACTTC.

The chain joins TRBV5-1 to TRBJ2-7; 7 positions agree with TRBD2. Germline CDR1 SGHRS, CDR2 YFSETQ. J gave up 2 bases and V 3 bases, and 14 bases lay outside the gene matches. The CDR3 has 17 residues. The CDR3 spells CASSSTPERDPPYEQYF. The CDR3 coding sequence is TGCGCCAGCAGCTCGACGCCAGAGCGGGACCCGCCCTACGAGCAGTACTTC.

The rearrangement links TRBV5-5 to TRBJ2-7; 10 bases align to TRBD2. The CDR3 contains 14 residues. V dropped 3 bases and J dropped 2; count of bases not matched to a gene: 2. The germline gives CDR1 SGHKS, CDR2 YYEKEE (reference sequence). CDR3 coding DNA: TGTGCCAGCAGCTATAGCGGGGGGCCCTACGAGCAGTACTTC. Protein product: CASSYSGGPYEQYF.

V is TRBV11-2 and J is TRBJ2-7; D is possibly TRBD1 (5 bases). Deletions cut 5 bases from V and 6 bases from J, with 14 bases between. This CDR3 region has 13 residues. CDR1 and CDR2 (germline): SGHAT, FQNNGV. The CDR3 protein is CASSARQFREQYF. The CDR3 DNA sequence: TGTGCCAGCAGCGCTAGACAGTTCCGCGAGCAGTACTTC.

The sample holds a few counts of this clone. CDR3 sequence (DNA): TGTGCCAGCAGCGAGGTGGGGGGCTCCTACAATGAGCAGTTCTTC. Protein product: CASSEVGGSYNEQFF. This chain connects TRBV9 to TRBJ2-1; a weak D match, TRBD2 (6 bases). Trimming removed 3 bases at V and 0 bases at J, with 10 bases between. The CDR3 consists of 15 residues. The germline V gene has CDR1 SGDLS and CDR2 YYNGEE.

The V gene is TRBV11-2, the J gene TRBJ2-2, with D hard to call. Trimming removed 1 base at V and 1 base at J, with 16 bases between. There are 18 residues in the CDR3. Germline CDR1 reads SGHAT; CDR2 reads FQNNGV. CDR3 sequence reads: CASSLGLAAYLNTGELFF. CDR3 nucleotide sequence: TGTGCCAGCAGCTTAGGATTGGCAGCTTACTTGAACACCGGGGAGCTGTTTTTT.

The rearrangement uses TRBV2 and TRBJ2-3; 10 bases map to TRBD2. CDR1 is SNHLY and CDR2 is FYNNEI in the germline V gene. The CDR3 is 17 residues long. After removal of 5 bases from V and 0 bases from J, the junction contained 8 bases not matched to a gene. CDR3 sequence reads: CASSRLAGGASTDTQYF. DNA for the CDR3: TGTGCCAGCAGTCGACTAGCGGGTGGGGCTAGCACAGATACGCAGTATTTT.

The gene calls are TRBV6-1 and TRBJ2-7; TRBD1 matches 9 bases. V gave up 4 bases and J gave up 2 bases; unmatched junction bases: 12. The CDR3 totals 17 residues. CDR1 and CDR2 (germline): MNHNS, SASEGT. The CDR3 is CASSVRPGQGGTYEQYF. In DNA form, the CDR3 reads TGTGCCAGCAGTGTACGACCGGGACAGGGAGGGACCTACGAGCAGTACTTC.

This clone was observed a few times. The chain uses TRBV5-6 and TRBJ1-2, with D perhaps matching TRBD1 (6 bases). Germline assignment: CDR1 SGHDT and CDR2 YYEEEE. With 1 base removed from V and 2 bases from J, the gap between germline ends came to 21 bases. The CDR3 covers 18 residues. The CDR3 spells CASSLPGQGTHLNYGYTF. As DNA, the CDR3 is TGTGCCAGCAGCTTGCCAGGCCAGGGGACACATCTAAACTATGGCTACACCTTC. Full variable domain (missing parts from reference TRBV5-6 and TRBJ1-2): DAGVTQSPTHLIKTRGQQVTLRCSPKSGHDTVSWYQQALGQGPQFIFQYYEEEERQRGNFPDRFSGHQFPNYSSELNVNALLLGDSALYLCASSLPGQGTHLNYGYTFGSGTRLTVV.

The V and J genes are TRBV18 and TRBJ2-7; weak D call: TRBD2 (7 bases). Germline lookup yields CDR1 KGHSH and CDR2 LQKENI. V lost 0 bases and J 0 bases, leaving 12 bases between the germline ends. The CDR3 loop spans 16 amino acids. Here the CDR3 reads CASSPPGRGSSYEQYF. The CDR3 nucleotides read TGTGCCAGCTCACCACCGGGGAGGGGGAGCTCCTACGAGCAGTACTTC.

The genes are TRBV18 and TRBJ2-2, with TRBD1 as a possible D gene (6 bases). The V end lost 6 bases, the J end lost 1 base, and 15 bases lay between the germline ends. CDR3 length: 16 residues. Germline V gene sequence: CDR1 KGHSH, CDR2 LQKENI. In DNA form, the CDR3 reads TGTGCCAGCTCTCAGGCTGGGGGACAGAACACCGGGGAGCTGTTTTTT. Protein sequence: CASSQAGGQNTGELFF.

The chain uses TRBV30 and TRBJ2-1; 10 positions agree with TRBD2. V lost 2 bases to trimming and J lost 14 bases; unmatched junction nucleotides: 6. Germline V gene data show CDR1 as GTSNPN and CDR2 as SVGIG (reference sequence). CDR3 length: 12 amino acids. The CDR3 is CAWSLAGEREFF. CDR3 nucleotide sequence: TGTGCCTGGAGTCTAGCGGGAGAGAGGGAGTTCTTC. The complete variable domain, with remaining parts taken from reference TRBV30 and TRBJ2-1, reads SQTIHQWPATLVQPVGSPLSLECTVEGTSNPNLYWYRQAAGRGLQLLFYSVGIGQISSEVPQNLSASRPQDRQFILSSKKLLLSDSGFYLCAWSLAGEREFFGPGTRLTVL.

The chain recombines TRBV28 with TRBJ2-3; 9 bases align to TRBD2. V lost 2 bases to trimming and J lost 2 bases; unmatched junction nucleotides: 2. CDR3 length: 15 residues. Looked up from germline, CDR1 is MDHEN and CDR2 is SYDVKM. The CDR3 spells CASSLTSGFTDTQYF. As DNA, the CDR3 is TGTGCCAGCAGTTTAACTAGCGGGTTCACAGATACGCAGTATTTT.

The rearrangement joins TRBV4-1 to TRBJ2-5, with 8 positions matching TRBD2. The DNA end is more similar to TRBJ2-7, so the J call may be wrong. CDR1 is MGHRA, CDR2 YSYEKL, per germline. CDR3 length equals 15 residues. Here the CDR3 DNA reads TGCGCCAGCAGCCAAGTTAGCGGGGAGTCCTACGAGCAGTACTTC. Residues: CASSQVSGESYEQYF.

V and J are TRBV9 and TRBJ2-5, with 7 bases aligning to TRBD2. J gave up 3 bases and V 4 bases, and 12 bases lay outside the gene matches. Germline V gene lookup returns CDR1 SGDLS and CDR2 YYNGEE. The CDR3 totals 16 residues. Here the CDR3 DNA reads TGTGCCAGCAGCACCGGGCTTGGTGGGGGGGAAGAGACCCAGTACTTC. It encodes CASSTGLGGGEETQYF.

The rearrangement joins TRBV5-1 to TRBJ2-3, with a possible D match to TRBD1 (7 bases). Trimming took off 5 bases at V and 2 bases at J, with 15 bases between the two ends. This CDR3 comprises 15 residues. Germline CDR1 SGHRS, CDR2 YFSETQ. CDR3 sequence reads: CASRSAGQNTDTQYF. The CDR3 nucleotides are TGCGCCAGCAGGTCGGCGGGACAGAACACAGATACGCAGTATTTT.

This clone was observed a few times. The chain is built from TRBV7-8 and TRBJ2-7; the match to TRBD1 covers 8 bases. The V segment lost 4 bases and the J segment 2 bases; nucleotides outside the gene matches: 7. CDR1 is SGHVS and CDR2 is FQNEAQ in the germline V gene. The CDR3 runs to 15 residues. For the CDR3, the DNA is TGTGCCAGCAGCTCTCCCCGGACAGGGACCTACGAGCAGTACTTC. Amino acid sequence: CASSSPRTGTYEQYF.

This chain joins TRBV15 and TRBJ1-3, with TRBD1 as a possible D gene (5 bases). The V and J ends lost 0 bases and 1 base respectively, with 7 bases between them. Looked up from germline, CDR1 is LNHNV and CDR2 is YYDKDF (reference sequence). The CDR3 totals 15 residues. CDR3 sequence reads: CATSRDRVSGNTIYF. CDR3 sequence (DNA): TGTGCCACCAGCAGAGACAGGGTTTCTGGAAACACCATATATTTT. Using reference TRBV15 and TRBJ1-3 for the parts outside the CDR3, the full variable domain is DAMVIQNPRYQVTQFGKPVTLSCSQTLNHNVMYWYQQKSSQAPKLLFHYYDKDFNNEADTPDNFQSRRPNTSFCFLDIRSPGLGDTAMYLCATSRDRVSGNTIYFGEGSWLTVV.

The chain recombines TRBV27 with TRBJ1-4; D call uncertain. From germline, CDR1 is MNHEY and CDR2 SMNVEV (reference sequence). V lost 3 bases to trimming and J lost 6 bases, with 8 bases between them. CDR3 length equals 13 residues. CDR3 coding DNA: TGTGCCAGCAGTTTCAGCGGGTATGAAAAACTGTTTTTT. Its protein is CASSFSGYEKLFF. The complete variable domain, with remaining parts taken from reference TRBV27 and TRBJ1-4, reads EAQVTQNPRYLITVTGKKLTVTCSQNMNHEYMSWYRQDPGLGLRQIYYSMNVEVTDKGDVPEGYKVSRKEKRNFPLILESPSPNQTSLYFCASSFSGYEKLFFGSGTQLSVL.

The genes are TRBV2 and TRBJ2-1; 10 positions match TRBD2. Per the germline V gene, CDR1 is SNHLY and CDR2 is FYNNEI. This CDR3 spans 16 amino acids. The trim removed 6 bases at V and 6 bases at J, leaving 11 bases unmatched. The CDR3: CASREVWSGRANEQFF. The CDR3 nucleotides read TGTGCCAGCAGGGAGGTGTGGAGCGGGAGGGCCAATGAGCAGTTCTTC.

CDR3 protein: CASSSFRTPNYGYTF. DNA for the CDR3: TGTGCCAGCAGCTCCTTCAGGACACCTAACTATGGCTACACCTTC. This chain connects TRBV11-2 to TRBJ1-2; possibly TRBD1 for D (5 bases). Germline assignment: CDR1 SGHAT and CDR2 FQNNGV. The CDR3 consists of 15 residues. V shed 4 bases and J shed 0 bases, with 12 bases lying between them.

About this clone itself: Compared with germline, one end of the junction differs, possibly owing to a read error. Other DNA sequences from this sample encode an identical CDR3 as well. The V call is TRBV27, the J call TRBJ2-7, with D unresolved. CDR3 length equals 11 residues. Germline CDR1 is MNHEY and CDR2 is SMNVEV (reference sequence). The CDR3 region is CASSSNYGQYF. Written as DNA, the CDR3 is TGCGCCAGCAGTTCCAATTACGGGCAGTACTTC.